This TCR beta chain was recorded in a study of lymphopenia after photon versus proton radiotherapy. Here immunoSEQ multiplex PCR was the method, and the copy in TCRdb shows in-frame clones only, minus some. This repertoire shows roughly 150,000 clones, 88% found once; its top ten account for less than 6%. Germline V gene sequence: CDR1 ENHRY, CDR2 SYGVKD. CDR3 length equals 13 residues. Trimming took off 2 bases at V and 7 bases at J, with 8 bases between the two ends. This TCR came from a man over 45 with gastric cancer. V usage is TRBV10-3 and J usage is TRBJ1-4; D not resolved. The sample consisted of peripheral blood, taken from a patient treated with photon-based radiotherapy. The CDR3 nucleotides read TGTGCCATCAGTGAGCGAACCGTTGAAAAACTGTTTTTT. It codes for CAISERTVEKLFF.